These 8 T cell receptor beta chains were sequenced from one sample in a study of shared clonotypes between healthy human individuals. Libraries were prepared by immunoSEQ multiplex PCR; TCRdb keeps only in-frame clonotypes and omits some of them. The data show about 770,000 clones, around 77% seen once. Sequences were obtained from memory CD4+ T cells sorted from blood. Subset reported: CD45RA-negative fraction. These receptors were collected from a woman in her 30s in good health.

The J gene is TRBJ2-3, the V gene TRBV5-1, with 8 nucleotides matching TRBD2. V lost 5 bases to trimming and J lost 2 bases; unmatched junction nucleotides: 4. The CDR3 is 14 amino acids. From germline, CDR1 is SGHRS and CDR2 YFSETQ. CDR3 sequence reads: CASRRAGVTDTQYF. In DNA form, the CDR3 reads TGCGCCAGCAGGCGAGCGGGAGTCACAGATACGCAGTATTTT.

CDR3 region: CASTTLIGTDTQYF. DNA of the CDR3: TGTGCCAGTACGACCCTAATCGGCACAGATACGCAGTATTTT. This chain links TRBV7-9 with TRBJ2-3; D remains unclear. Germline V gene data show CDR1 as SEHNR and CDR2 as FQNEAQ (reference sequence). The CDR3 consists of 14 residues. The V end was cut by 9 bases, the J end by 1 base, with 14 bases between. The variable domain in full, completed from reference TRBV7-9 and TRBJ2-3, reads DTGVSQNPRHKITKRGQNVTFRCDPISEHNRLYWYRQTLGQGPEFLTYFQNEAQLEKSRLLSDRFSAERPKGSFSTLEIQRTEQGDSAMYLCASTTLIGTDTQYFGPGTRLTVL.

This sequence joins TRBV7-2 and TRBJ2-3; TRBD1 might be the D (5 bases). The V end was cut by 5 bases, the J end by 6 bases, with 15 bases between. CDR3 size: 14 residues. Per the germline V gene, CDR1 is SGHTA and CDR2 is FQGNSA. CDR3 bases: TGTGCCAGCAGCCCCTACCGCTCAGGGGATACGCAGTATTTT. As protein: CASSPYRSGDTQYF.

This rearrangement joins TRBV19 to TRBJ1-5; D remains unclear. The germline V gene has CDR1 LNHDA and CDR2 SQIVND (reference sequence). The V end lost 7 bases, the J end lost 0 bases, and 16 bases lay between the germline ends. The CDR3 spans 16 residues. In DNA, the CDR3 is TGTGCCAGTAATACGGCCGGATTGTATAGCAATCAGCCCCAGCATTTT. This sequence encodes CASNTAGLYSNQPQHF.

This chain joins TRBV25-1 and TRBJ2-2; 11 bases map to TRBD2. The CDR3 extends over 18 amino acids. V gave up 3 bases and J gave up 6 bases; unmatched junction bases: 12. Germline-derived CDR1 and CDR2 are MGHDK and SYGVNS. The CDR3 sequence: CASSDGLAGTHRPGELFF. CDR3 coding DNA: TGTGCCAGCAGTGACGGACTAGCGGGTACCCACCGTCCCGGGGAGCTGTTTTTT.

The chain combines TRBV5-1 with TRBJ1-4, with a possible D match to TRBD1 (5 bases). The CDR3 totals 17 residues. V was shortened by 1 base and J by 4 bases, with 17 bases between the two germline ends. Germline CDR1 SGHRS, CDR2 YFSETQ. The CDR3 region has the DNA TGCGCCAGCAGCTTGCAGGGCCTAATCGTCTATAATGAAAAACTGTTTTTT. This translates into CASSLQGLIVYNEKLFF.

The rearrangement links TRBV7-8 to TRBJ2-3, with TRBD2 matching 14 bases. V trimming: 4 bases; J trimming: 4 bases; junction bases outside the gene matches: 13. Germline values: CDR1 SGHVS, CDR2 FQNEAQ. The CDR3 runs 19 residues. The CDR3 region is CASSSPPGTSGSFPDTQYF. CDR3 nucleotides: TGTGCCAGCAGCTCCCCCCCCGGGACTAGCGGGAGTTTCCCAGATACGCAGTATTTT. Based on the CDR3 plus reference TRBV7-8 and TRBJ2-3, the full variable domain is GAGVSQSPRYKVAKRGQDVALRCDPISGHVSLFWYQQALGQGPEFLTYFQNEAQLDKSGLPSDRFFAERPEGSVSTLKIQRTQQEDSAVYLCASSSPPGTSGSFPDTQYFGPGTRLTVL.

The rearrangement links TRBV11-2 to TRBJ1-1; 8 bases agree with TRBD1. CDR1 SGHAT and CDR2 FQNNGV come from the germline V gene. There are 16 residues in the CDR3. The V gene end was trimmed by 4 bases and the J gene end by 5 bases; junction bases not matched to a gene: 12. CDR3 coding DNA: TGTGCCAGCAGCTCACGTGTAGACAGGGGAGATACTGAAGCTTTCTTT. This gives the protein CASSSRVDRGDTEAFF.